The next 17 T cell receptor beta chains were all read from a single sample in a study of naive CD8 T cells in extremely preterm neonates (dated by TCRdb to 2015 to 2018). Library generation was performed with the immunoSEQ multiplex PCR assay. TCRdb took this table from immuneACCESS and kept in-frame rearrangements with V and J called. Such tables lack part of the clones; where checked against another copy, unresolved V genes explain under half of the gap, and the rest is unexplained. For this sample the table gives about 5,300 clones, of which nearly 98% were detected only once. Roughly 9.2% of the sample goes to the ten largest clones. Sequencing input: naive CD8+ T cells from blood. The source of these receptors is a human donor in good health.

The chain carries TRBV7-9 and TRBJ2-7; TRBD1 aligns across 8 bases. The CDR3 is 13 residues long. V was clipped by 5 bases and J by 7 bases; unmatched bases: 7. Germline V gene lookup returns CDR1 SEHNR and CDR2 FQNEAQ (reference sequence). Written as DNA, the CDR3 is TGTGCCAGCAGCACGACAGGGGAGTTAGAGCAGTACGTC. Translation gives CASSTTGELEQYV.

The chain uses TRBV4-1 and TRBJ2-7; 12 bases align to TRBD2. Germline CDR1 reads MGHRA; CDR2 reads YSYEKL. There are 16 residues in the CDR3. Trimming took 0 bases from V and 6 from J; bases not matched to a gene: 6. CDR3 bases: TGCGCCAGCAGCCAAGATGGTACTAGCGGGAGGTTCGAGCAGTACTTC. Amino acids: CASSQDGTSGRFEQYF.

The rearrangement uses TRBV28 and TRBJ1-2, with D unclear. V was clipped by 5 bases and J by 3 bases, with 10 bases between them. Looked up from germline, CDR1 is MDHEN and CDR2 is SYDVKM. The CDR3 runs to 13 residues. CDR3 amino acids: CASSPTVYYGYTF. CDR3 sequence (DNA): TGTGCCAGCAGTCCCACGGTCTACTATGGCTACACCTTC.

The chain couples TRBV28 to TRBJ2-7; possibly TRBD2 for D (5 bases). Between the trimmed V and J ends, which lost 6 bases and 5 bases, there was a span of 17 bases. This CDR3 spans 14 amino acids. Germline CDR1 is MDHEN and CDR2 is SYDVKM. The CDR3 sequence is CASSPGIMGDEQYV. The DNA of the CDR3 is TGTGCCAGCAGCCCCGGGATTATGGGCGACGAGCAGTACGTC.

The V gene is TRBV4-3, the J gene TRBJ2-7, with 9 nucleotides matching TRBD1. From germline, CDR1 is LGHNA and CDR2 YSLEER. The junction had 5 bases not matched to a gene; V was cut back by 1 base and J by 4 bases. The CDR3 has 15 amino acids. The CDR3 coding sequence is TGCGCCAGCAGCCAAGGCGGGACAGGGAGGTACGAGCAGTACTTC. Translated: CASSQGGTGRYEQYF.

V usage is TRBV5-1 and J usage is TRBJ1-4; D perhaps matches TRBD1 (6 bases). The CDR3 runs to 16 residues. Germline CDR1 is SGHRS and CDR2 is YFSETQ. Trimming took off 0 bases at V and 0 bases at J, with 9 bases between the two ends. The CDR3 nucleotides read TGCGCCAGCAGCTTGGACAGGGTTGCAACTAATGAAAAACTGTTTTTT. Translated, it gives CASSLDRVATNEKLFF.

This clone was seen only once. V is TRBV19 and J is TRBJ2-1; perhaps TRBD2 as D (5 bases). CDR3 length equals 14 residues. CDR1 is LNHDA and CDR2 is SQIVND in the germline V gene (reference sequence). Trimming removed 2 bases from V and 3 bases from J, with 8 bases in between. The CDR3 nucleotides read TGTGCCAGTAGTATAAGCGGTGACTACAATGAGCAGTTCTTC. Its protein is CASSISGDYNEQFF.

The chain joins TRBV30 to TRBJ2-1, with D maybe TRBD2 (5 bases). Trimming cost V 4 bases and J 6 bases, with 16 bases left between them. This CDR3 is 14 amino acids long. Looked up from germline, CDR1 is GTSNPN and CDR2 is SVGIG (reference sequence). CDR3 sequence reads: CAWNPLGSGNEQFF. CDR3 DNA: TGTGCCTGGAATCCACTGGGGAGCGGCAATGAGCAGTTCTTC. Complete variable domain (other parts from reference TRBV30 and TRBJ2-1): SQTIHQWPATLVQPVGSPLSLECTVEGTSNPNLYWYRQAAGRGLQLLFYSVGIGQISSEVPQNLSASRPQDRQFILSSKKLLLSDSGFYLCAWNPLGSGNEQFFGPGTRLTVL.

The chain carries TRBV13 and TRBJ2-2; no clear D. CDR1 is PRHDT and CDR2 is FYEKMQ in the germline V gene (reference sequence). Trimming shortened V by 7 bases and J by 4 bases, and 19 bases separated the two germline ends. The CDR3 is made up of 16 amino acids. CDR3 nucleotide sequence: TGTGCCAGCACCCTGAACCGAGGCAGCATCACCGGGGAGCTGTTTTTT. Translating gives CASTLNRGSITGELFF.

The chain links TRBV9 to TRBJ2-1; 8 bases agree with TRBD2. The length of the CDR3 is 16 residues. V gave up 2 bases and J gave up 0 bases; unmatched junction bases: 4. Germline V lookup: CDR1 SGDLS, CDR2 YYNGEE. The CDR3 DNA follows: TGTGCCAGCAGCGTCTTAGCGGGGTACTCCTACAATGAGCAGTTCTTC. This gives the protein CASSVLAGYSYNEQFF.

This clone was seen a few times. The chain recombines TRBV7-9 with TRBJ1-1; 7 nucleotides agree with TRBD1. This CDR3 contains 15 residues. CDR1 is SEHNR, CDR2 FQNEAQ, per germline (reference sequence). J lost 2 bases, V lost 5 bases, and 8 bases had no gene match. CDR3 coding DNA: TGTGCCAGCAGCAGTCCGGGACAGCAAAACACTGAAGCTTTCTTT. Its protein is CASSSPGQQNTEAFF.

The chain joins TRBV6-5 to TRBJ2-5; possibly TRBD2 for D (5 bases). CDR1 is MNHEY, CDR2 SVGAGI, per germline. V was clipped by 3 bases and J by 5 bases, with 10 bases between them. This CDR3 comprises 13 residues. CDR3 residues: CASSYRRTETQYF. The CDR3 DNA sequence: TGTGCCAGCAGTTATAGGAGGACCGAGACCCAGTACTTC.

The chain is built from TRBV18 and TRBJ2-5, with D unresolved. V lost 6 bases and J lost 0, with 5 bases in between. CDR1 is KGHSH and CDR2 is LQKENI in the germline V gene. The CDR3 spans 12 residues. CDR3 nucleotides: TGTGCCAGCTCCCAGGACCAAGAGACCCAGTACTTC. Its translation is CASSQDQETQYF.

This clone occurred once. The rearrangement uses TRBV28 and TRBJ2-2; TRBD1 aligns across 7 bases. V shed 7 bases and J 1 base; nucleotides not matched to a gene: 6. The CDR3 is 15 residues long. Germline lookup yields CDR1 MDHEN and CDR2 SYDVKM. CDR3 residues: CASNRDSENTGELFF. In DNA form, the CDR3 reads TGTGCCAGCAATAGGGACAGCGAGAACACCGGGGAGCTGTTTTTT. The complete variable domain, with remaining parts taken from reference TRBV28 and TRBJ2-2, reads DVKVTQSSRYLVKRTGEKVFLECVQDMDHENMFWYRQDPGLGLRLIYFSYDVKMKEKGDIPEGYSVSREKKERFSLILESASTNQTSMYLCASNRDSENTGELFFGEGSRLTVL.

This chain connects TRBV11-2 to TRBJ2-7; no clear D. Germline CDR1 and CDR2: SGHAT and FQNNGV. This CDR3 spans 13 amino acids. The V end was cut by 5 bases, the J end by 1 base, with 9 bases between. The CDR3 spells CASSLPLSYEQYF. In DNA, the CDR3 is TGTGCCAGCAGCCTCCCCTTATCCTACGAGCAGTACTTC.

This chain connects TRBV4-1 to TRBJ2-3; 9 bases align to TRBD2. V gave up 5 bases and J gave up 4 bases; unmatched junction bases: 10. Germline V lookup: CDR1 MGHRA, CDR2 YSYEKL. This CDR3 is built from 16 residues. CDR3 coding DNA: TGCGCCAGCAGCGATGGCGGGGGGGCCGGCGCAGATACGCAGTATTTT. Encoded protein: CASSDGGGAGADTQYF.

This chain connects TRBV4-3 to TRBJ2-1; 10 bases align to TRBD2. Germline CDR1 LGHNA, CDR2 YSLEER. The CDR3 is made up of 15 amino acids. Losses at the gene ends were 1 base for V and 3 bases for J; bases not matched to a gene: 0. Here the CDR3 reads CASSQGTSGYNEQFF. In DNA, the CDR3 is TGCGCCAGCAGCCAAGGGACTAGCGGCTACAATGAGCAGTTCTTC.